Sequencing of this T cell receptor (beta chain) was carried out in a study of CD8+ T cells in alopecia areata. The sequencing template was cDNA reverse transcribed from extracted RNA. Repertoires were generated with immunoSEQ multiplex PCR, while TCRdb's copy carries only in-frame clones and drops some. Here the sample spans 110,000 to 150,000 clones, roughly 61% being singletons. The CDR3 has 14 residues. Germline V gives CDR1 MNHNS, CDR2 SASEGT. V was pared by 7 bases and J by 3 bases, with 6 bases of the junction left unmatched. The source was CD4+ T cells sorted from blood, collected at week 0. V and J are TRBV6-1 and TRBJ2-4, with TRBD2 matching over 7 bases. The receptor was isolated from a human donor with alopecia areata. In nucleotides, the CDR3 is TGTGCCAGCACCCTGGGGGGGGACAAAAACATTCAGTACTTC. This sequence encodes CASTLGGDKNIQYF.